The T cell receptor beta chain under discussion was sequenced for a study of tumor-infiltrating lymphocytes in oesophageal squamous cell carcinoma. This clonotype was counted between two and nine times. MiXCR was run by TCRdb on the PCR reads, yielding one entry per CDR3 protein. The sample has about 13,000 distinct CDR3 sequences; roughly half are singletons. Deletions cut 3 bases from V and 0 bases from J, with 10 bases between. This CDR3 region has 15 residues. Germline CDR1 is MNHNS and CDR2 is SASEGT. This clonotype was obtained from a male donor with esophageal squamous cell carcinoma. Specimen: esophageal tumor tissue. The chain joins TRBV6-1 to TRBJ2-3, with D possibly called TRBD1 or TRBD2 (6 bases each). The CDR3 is CASSEGAGSTDTQYF. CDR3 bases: TGTGCCAGCAGTGAGGGGGCGGGGAGCACAGATACGCAGTATTTT.